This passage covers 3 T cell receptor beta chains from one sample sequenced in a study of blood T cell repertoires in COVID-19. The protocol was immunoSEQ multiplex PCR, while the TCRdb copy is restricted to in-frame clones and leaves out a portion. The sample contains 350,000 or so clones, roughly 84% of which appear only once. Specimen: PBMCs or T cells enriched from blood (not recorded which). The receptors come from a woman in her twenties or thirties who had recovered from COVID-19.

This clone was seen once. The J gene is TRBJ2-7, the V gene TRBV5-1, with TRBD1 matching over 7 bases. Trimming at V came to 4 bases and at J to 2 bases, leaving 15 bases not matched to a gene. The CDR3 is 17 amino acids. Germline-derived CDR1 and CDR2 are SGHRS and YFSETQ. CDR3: CASSPRTNRQGPYEQYF. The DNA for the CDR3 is TGCGCCAGCAGCCCACGGACAAACAGACAGGGACCCTACGAGCAGTACTTC.

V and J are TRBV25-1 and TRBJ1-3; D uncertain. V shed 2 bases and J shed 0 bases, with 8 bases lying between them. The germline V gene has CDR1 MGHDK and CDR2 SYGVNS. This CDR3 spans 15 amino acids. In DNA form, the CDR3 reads TGTGCCAGCAGTGAAAGACTGATCTCTGGAAACACCATATATTTT. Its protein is CASSERLISGNTIYF.

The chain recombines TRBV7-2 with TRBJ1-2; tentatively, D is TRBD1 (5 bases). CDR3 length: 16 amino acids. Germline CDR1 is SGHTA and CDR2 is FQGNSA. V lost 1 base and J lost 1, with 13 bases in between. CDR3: CASSLGVGGNNYGYTF. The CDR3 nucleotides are TGTGCCAGCAGCTTAGGGGTCGGGGGAAATAACTATGGCTACACCTTC.